The rows below give T cell receptor beta chains drawn from one sample of a study of CD8 T cells in ankylosing spondylitis. One entry per CDR3 protein, called by TCRdb with MiXCR from the 5' RACE reads. Found here are about 39,000 distinct CDR3 sequences, approximately 3% of them singletons; the top ten hold 2.5% to 3%. Sequenced sample: blood, either unsorted or a sorted T cell fraction (not recorded which). The receptors come from a male donor with ankylosing spondylitis or in good health (not recorded which). The CDR3 runs from the conserved cysteine through the conserved F or W. Fields, in order: V gene, clone size, CDR3 protein. Only some rows state a clone size, as once, few, many or a class for expanded clones.

V gene: TRBV9; clone size: many; CDR3 protein: CASSVTSQGANSPLHF
V gene: TRBV9; clone size: many; CDR3 protein: CASSTASGRSTDTQYF
V gene: TRBV9; clone size: many; CDR3 protein: CASSVDPGPGLKNIQYF
V gene: TRBV9; clone size: many; CDR3 protein: CASSASTGGSYNEQFF
V gene: TRBV9; clone size: many; CDR3 protein: CASSVMASGSGTDTQYF
V gene: TRBV9; clone size: medium-sized; CDR3 protein: CASSVEGSNTGELFF
V gene: TRBV9; clone size: many; CDR3 protein: CASSVGDRVGEKLFF
V gene: TRBV9; clone size: many; CDR3 protein: CASSVGADTQYF
V gene: TRBV9; clone size: many; CDR3 protein: CASSVDPPGALYNEQFF
V gene: TRBV9; clone size: many; CDR3 protein: CASSVDPENTDTQYF
V gene: TRBV9; clone size: many; CDR3 protein: CASSTRRQEPNYGYTF
V gene: TRBV9; clone size: many; CDR3 protein: CASSPTGIGELFF
V gene: TRBV9; clone size: many; CDR3 protein: CASSVGPADTQYF
V gene: TRBV9; clone size: many; CDR3 protein: CASSVGGTEKKLFF
V gene: TRBV9; clone size: many; CDR3 protein: CASSRDAPSTDTQYF
V gene: TRBV9; clone size: many; CDR3 protein: CASSVEWGNSPLHF
V gene: TRBV9; clone size: many; CDR3 protein: CASSPSTSFSTDTQYF
V gene: TRBV9; clone size: many; CDR3 protein: CASSIPGDTQYF
V gene: TRBV9; clone size: many; CDR3 protein: CASSVRDQDTQYF
V gene: TRBV9; clone size: many; CDR3 protein: CASSVGTGILYGYTF
V gene: TRBV9; clone size: many; CDR3 protein: CASSVVNGWGQETQYF
V gene: TRBV9; clone size: many; CDR3 protein: CASNPSGAPSSYNEQFF
V gene: TRBV9; clone size: NA; CDR3 protein: CASSVSGGRGDTQYF
V gene: TRBV9; clone size: many; CDR3 protein: CASSVVPTGLTVYNEQFF
V gene: TRBV9; clone size: many; CDR3 protein: CASSVASQGYNEQFF
V gene: TRBV9; clone size: medium-sized; CDR3 protein: CASSGGQENTGELFF
V gene: TRBV9; clone size: many; CDR3 protein: CASSGAGGGRAEETQYF
V gene: TRBV9; clone size: many; CDR3 protein: CASSGGTGGLTYNEQFF
V gene: TRBV9; clone size: many; CDR3 protein: CASSVDPARGTDTQYF
V gene: TRBV9; clone size: many; CDR3 protein: CASSVSGDSSTDTQYF
V gene: TRBV9; clone size: many; CDR3 protein: CASSLGDRNEKLFF
V gene: TRBV9; clone size: many; CDR3 protein: CASSVGTGGYLETQYF
V gene: TRBV9; clone size: many; CDR3 protein: CASSFGQGPDTQYF
V gene: TRBV9; clone size: many; CDR3 protein: CASSGDPTDTQYF
V gene: TRBV9; clone size: many; CDR3 protein: CASSPDGQGETQYF
V gene: TRBV9; clone size: many; CDR3 protein: CASSYRGANPPDTQYF
V gene: TRBV9; clone size: NA; CDR3 protein: CASSVATRGYGTDTQYF
V gene: TRBV9; clone size: many; CDR3 protein: CASSVSPSSPQGEKLFF
V gene: TRBV9; clone size: many; CDR3 protein: CASREFGGEYDTGELFF
V gene: TRBV9; clone size: few; CDR3 protein: CASSVATSGGEQFF
V gene: TRBV9; clone size: many; CDR3 protein: CASSVGPSGGDEKLFF
V gene: TRBV9; clone size: many; CDR3 protein: CASSARWTGGTGELFF
V gene: TRBV9; clone size: many; CDR3 protein: CASNLLGNTDTQYF
V gene: TRBV9; clone size: NA; CDR3 protein: CASARTGEETQYF
V gene: TRBV9; clone size: many; CDR3 protein: CASSFRGDTDTQYF
V gene: TRBV9; clone size: many; CDR3 protein: CASSPRGVGAGELFF